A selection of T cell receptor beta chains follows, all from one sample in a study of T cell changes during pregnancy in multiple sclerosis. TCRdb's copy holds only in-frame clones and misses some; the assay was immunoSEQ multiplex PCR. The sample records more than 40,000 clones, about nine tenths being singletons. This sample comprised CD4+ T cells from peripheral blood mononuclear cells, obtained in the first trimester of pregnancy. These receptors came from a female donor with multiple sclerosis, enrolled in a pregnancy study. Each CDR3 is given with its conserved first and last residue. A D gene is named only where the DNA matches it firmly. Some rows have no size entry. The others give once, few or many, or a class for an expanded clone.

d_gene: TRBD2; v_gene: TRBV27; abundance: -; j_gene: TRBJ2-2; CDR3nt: TGTGCCAGCAGGTTAGCGGGAAATTTCGCCGGGGAGCTGTTTTTT; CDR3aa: CASRLAGNFAGELFF
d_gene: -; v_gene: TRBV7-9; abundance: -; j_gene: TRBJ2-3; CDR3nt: TGTGCCAGCAGCTTAGATCGGGGATATAGGGCAGATACGCAGTATTTT; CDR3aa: CASSLDRGYRADTQYF
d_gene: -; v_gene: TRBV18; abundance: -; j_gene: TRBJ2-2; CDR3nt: TGTGCCAGCTCAGTTATTAGCCTGAACACCGGGGAGCTGTTTTTT; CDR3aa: CASSVISLNTGELFF
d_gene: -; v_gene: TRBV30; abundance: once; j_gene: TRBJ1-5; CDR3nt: TGTGCCTGGAGTGTACGTGGAGGGGTGGGCAATCAGCCCCAGCATTTT; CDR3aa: CAWSVRGGVGNQPQHF
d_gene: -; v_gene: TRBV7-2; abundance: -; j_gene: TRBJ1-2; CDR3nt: TGTGCCAGCAGCTTAGACCGGATCGAGGGAGGCTACACCTTC; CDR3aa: CASSLDRIEGGYTF
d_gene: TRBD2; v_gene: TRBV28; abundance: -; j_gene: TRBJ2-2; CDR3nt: TGTGCCAGCAGTTTACTGGGGACTAGCGGAAACACCGGGGAGCTGTTTTTT; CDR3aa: CASSLLGTSGNTGELFF
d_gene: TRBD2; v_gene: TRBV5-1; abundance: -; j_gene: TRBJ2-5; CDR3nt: TGCGCCAGCAGCTTGACTAGCGGCCAAGAGACCCAGTACTTC; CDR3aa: CASSLTSGQETQYF
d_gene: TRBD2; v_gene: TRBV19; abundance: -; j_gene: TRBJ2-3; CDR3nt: TGTGCCAGTAGTATGGGGGGACTAGCGGGAGTAGATACGCAGTATTTT; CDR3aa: CASSMGGLAGVDTQYF
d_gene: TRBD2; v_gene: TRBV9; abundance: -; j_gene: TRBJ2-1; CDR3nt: TGTGCCAGCAGTGCGACTAGCGGGACTTACAATGAGCAGTTCTTC; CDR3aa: CASSATSGTYNEQFF
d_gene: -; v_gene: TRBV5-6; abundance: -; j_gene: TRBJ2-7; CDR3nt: TGTGCCAGCAGCCCACAGGGACGTGCCCACGAGCAGTACTTC; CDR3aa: CASSPQGRAHEQYF
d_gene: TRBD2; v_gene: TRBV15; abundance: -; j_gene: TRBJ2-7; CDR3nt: TGTGCCACCAGCAGAGGGTGGACTAGCGGTATTTACGAGCAGTACTTC; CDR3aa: CATSRGWTSGIYEQYF
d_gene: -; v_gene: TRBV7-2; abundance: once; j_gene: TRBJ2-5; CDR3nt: TGTGCCAGCAGCTTATCCGGGATTCAAGAGACCCAGTACTTC; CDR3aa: CASSLSGIQETQYF
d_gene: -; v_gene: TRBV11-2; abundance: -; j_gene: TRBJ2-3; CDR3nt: TGTGCCAGCAGCCCTCAGGGATTGACAGATACGCAGTATTTT; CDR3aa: CASSPQGLTDTQYF
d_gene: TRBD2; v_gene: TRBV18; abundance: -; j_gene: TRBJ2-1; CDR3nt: TGTGCCAGCTCACCTCAAGGACTAGCGGGAGGGAATCGCGGTGAGCAGTTCTTC; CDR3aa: CASSPQGLAGGNRGEQFF
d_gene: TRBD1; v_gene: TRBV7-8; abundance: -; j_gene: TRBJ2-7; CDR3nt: TGTGCCAGCAGCGCCCAGACAGGGGGGTTATCCTACGAGCAGTACTTC; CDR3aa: CASSAQTGGLSYEQYF
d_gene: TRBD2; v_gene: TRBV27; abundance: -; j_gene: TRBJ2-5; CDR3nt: TGTGCCAGCAGATTGAAGCGGGAGGGCCTGAAGGAGACCCAGTACTTC; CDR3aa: CASRLKREGLKETQYF
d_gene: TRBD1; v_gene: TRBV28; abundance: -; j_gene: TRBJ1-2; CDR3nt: TGTGCCAGCAGTTTACCCCTGGGACAGGACTATGGCTACACCTTC; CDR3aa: CASSLPLGQDYGYTF
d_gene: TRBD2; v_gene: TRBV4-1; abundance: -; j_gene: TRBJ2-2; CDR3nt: TGCGCCAGCAGCCAAGTAGGCCTAGCGGAAAACACCGGGGAGCTGTTTTTT; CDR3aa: CASSQVGLAENTGELFF
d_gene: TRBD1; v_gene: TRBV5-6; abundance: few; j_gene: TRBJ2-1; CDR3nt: TGTGCCAGCAGCTTGGCAGGGGGCGCCGGGAATGAGCAGTTCTTC; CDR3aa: CASSLAGGAGNEQFF
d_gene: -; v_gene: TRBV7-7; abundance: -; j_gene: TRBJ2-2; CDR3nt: TGTGCTAGCAGCTCCACTAGCACCGGGGAGCTGTTTTTT; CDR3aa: CASSSTSTGELFF
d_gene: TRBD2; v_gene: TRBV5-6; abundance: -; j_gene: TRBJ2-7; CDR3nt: TGTGCCAGCAGTCCCGGGACTATCCTCTACGAGCAGTACTTC; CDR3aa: CASSPGTILYEQYF
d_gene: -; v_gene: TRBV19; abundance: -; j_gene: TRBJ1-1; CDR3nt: TGTGCCAGTAGTATCCCGGGGTCCCCAGTGAGGACTGAAGCTTTCTTT; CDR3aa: CASSIPGSPVRTEAFF
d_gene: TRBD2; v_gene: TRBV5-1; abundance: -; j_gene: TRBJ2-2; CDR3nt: TGCGCCAGCAGCTTGGGCCCTAGCGGGATCACCGGGGAGCTGTTTTTT; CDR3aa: CASSLGPSGITGELFF
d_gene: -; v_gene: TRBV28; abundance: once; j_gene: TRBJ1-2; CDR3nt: TGTGCCAGCAGTTTGTCAAACTATGGCTACACCTTC; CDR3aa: CASSLSNYGYTF
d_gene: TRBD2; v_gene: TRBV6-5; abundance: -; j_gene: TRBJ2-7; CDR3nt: TGTGCCAGCAGTGGACTAGGCGGGCCCTACGAGCAGTACTTC; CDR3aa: CASSGLGGPYEQYF
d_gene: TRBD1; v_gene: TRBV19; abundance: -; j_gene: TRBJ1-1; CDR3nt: TGTGCCAGTAGGGACAGGTTAGGCGCTGAAGCTTTCTTT; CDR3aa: CASRDRLGAEAFF
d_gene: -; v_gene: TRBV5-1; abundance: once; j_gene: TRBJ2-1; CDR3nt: TGCGCCAGCAGTAGACCAGGCGATGAGCAGTTCTTC; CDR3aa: CASSRPGDEQFF
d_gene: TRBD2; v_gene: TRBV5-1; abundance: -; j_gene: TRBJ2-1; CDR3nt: TGCGCCAGCAGCTTGTCGGCTAGCGGGAGCAATGAGCAGTTCTTC; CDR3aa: CASSLSASGSNEQFF
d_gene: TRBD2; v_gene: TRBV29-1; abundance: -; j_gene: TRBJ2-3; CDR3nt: TGCAGCGTTGAAGACAGGGTAGCGGGAGCGGTCGATACGCAGTATTTT; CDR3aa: CSVEDRVAGAVDTQYF
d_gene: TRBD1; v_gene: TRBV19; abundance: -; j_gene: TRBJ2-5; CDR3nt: TGTGCCAGTTCGCCGGGACAGGGGGCGGAGGAGACCCAGTACTTC; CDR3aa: CASSPGQGAEETQYF
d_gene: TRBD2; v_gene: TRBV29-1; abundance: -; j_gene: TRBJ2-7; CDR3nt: TGCAGCGCCTCAGGGACTAGCGGCGCCTACGAGCAGTACTTC; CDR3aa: CSASGTSGAYEQYF
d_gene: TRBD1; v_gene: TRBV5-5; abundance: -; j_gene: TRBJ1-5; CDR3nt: TGTGCCAGCAGCCGGACAGGGGGCTCGGGTCAGCCCCAGCATTTT; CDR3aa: CASSRTGGSGQPQHF
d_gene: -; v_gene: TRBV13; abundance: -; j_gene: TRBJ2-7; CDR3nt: TGTGCCAGCAGCTTCCGGGACAAGGACGTCGAGCAGTACTTC; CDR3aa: CASSFRDKDVEQYF
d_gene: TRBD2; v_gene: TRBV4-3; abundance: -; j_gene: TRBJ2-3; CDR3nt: TGCGCCAGCAGCCATCCGGGACTAGCGGGAGCTGGGGATACGCAGTATTTT; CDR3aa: CASSHPGLAGAGDTQYF
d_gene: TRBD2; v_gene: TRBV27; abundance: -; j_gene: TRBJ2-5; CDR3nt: TGTGCCAGCAGTATGACTAGCGGGAGGGCCGATAAGGAGACCCAGTACTTC; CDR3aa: CASSMTSGRADKETQYF
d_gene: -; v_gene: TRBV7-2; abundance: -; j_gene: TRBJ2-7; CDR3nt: TGTGCCAGCAGCTTACCCCTGGGTAGCGGAGTATACGAGCAGTACTTC; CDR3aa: CASSLPLGSGVYEQYF
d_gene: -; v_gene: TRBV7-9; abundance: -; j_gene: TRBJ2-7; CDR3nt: TGTGCCAGCAGCTTAGCCAGCGGAGCGACCTACGAGCAGTACTTC; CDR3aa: CASSLASGATYEQYF